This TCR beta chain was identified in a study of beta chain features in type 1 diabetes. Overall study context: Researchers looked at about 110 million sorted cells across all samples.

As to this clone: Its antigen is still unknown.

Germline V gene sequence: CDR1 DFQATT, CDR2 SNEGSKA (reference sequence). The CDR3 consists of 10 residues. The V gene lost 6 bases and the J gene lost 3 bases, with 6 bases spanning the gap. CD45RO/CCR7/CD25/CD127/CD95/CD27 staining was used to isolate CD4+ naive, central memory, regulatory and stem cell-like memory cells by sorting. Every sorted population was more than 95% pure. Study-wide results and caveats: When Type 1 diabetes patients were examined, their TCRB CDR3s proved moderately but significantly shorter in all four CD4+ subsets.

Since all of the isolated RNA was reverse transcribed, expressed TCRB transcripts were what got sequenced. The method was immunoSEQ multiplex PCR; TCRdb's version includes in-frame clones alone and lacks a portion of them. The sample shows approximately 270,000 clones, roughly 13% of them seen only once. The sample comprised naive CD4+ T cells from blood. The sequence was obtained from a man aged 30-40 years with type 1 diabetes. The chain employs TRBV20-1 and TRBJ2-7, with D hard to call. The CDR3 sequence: CSAQDYEQYF. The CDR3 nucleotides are TGCAGTGCCCAGGACTACGAGCAGTACTTC.